The next 13 T cell receptor beta chains were all read from a single sample in a study of vaccination and CD4 T cells after COVID-19. Researchers used the Oncomine TCR Beta short-read assay to sequence DNA from cultured CD4+ T cells. TCRdb re-derived calls from the PCR reads in MiXCR, one entry per CDR3 protein. The table includes more than 20,000 distinct CDR3 sequences, under 50% detected once. Documented time point: late sampling 161 to 241 days after vaccination in a few convalescent patients. Indicated treatment: roughly 10-day PBMC culture with coronavirus spike peptide pools or control peptides (ViraFEST assay). These receptors are not linked to any known antigen. Sample: CD4+ T cells from blood, cultured in vitro, taken about 7 months after SARS-CoV-2 vaccination. These receptors came from a human donor who had recovered from COVID-19.

The V gene is TRBV6-1, the J gene TRBJ2-7, with 13 bases that match TRBD2. The CDR3 extends over 13 amino acids. V shed 10 bases, J shed 4 bases, and the junction held 4 bases outside the gene matches. Germline V lookup: CDR1 MNHNS, CDR2 SASEGT. The CDR3 DNA is TGTGCCACGGGGACTAGCGGGATATACGAGCAGTACTTC. It translates to CATGTSGIYEQYF.

This clonotype appeared a few times. The CDR3 DNA reads TGTGCCATCAGTGCGCCTCCCCGGACGGATACGCAGTATTTT. Its protein product is CAISAPPRTDTQYF. The V gene is TRBV10-3, the J gene TRBJ2-3, with D unresolved. Germline values: CDR1 ENHRY, CDR2 SYGVKD. CDR3 length: 14 residues. V gave up 4 bases and J gave up 6 bases, with 14 bases separating them.

This clonotype was detected a few times. V usage is TRBV28 and J usage is TRBJ2-3; maybe TRBD2 (6 bases). The CDR3 has 15 residues. Germline CDR1 MDHEN, CDR2 SYDVKM. Trimming shortened V by 4 bases and J by 3 bases, and 14 bases separated the two germline ends. The CDR3 spells CASSSRGGKTDTQYF. CDR3 DNA sequence: TGTGCCAGCAGTTCGCGTGGAGGGAAGACAGATACGCAGTATTTT.

The rearrangement joins TRBV28 to TRBJ1-2, with D maybe TRBD1 (5 bases). V shed 3 bases and J shed 8 bases, with 16 bases lying between them. Germline V gene lookup returns CDR1 MDHEN and CDR2 SYDVKM. The CDR3 consists of 14 residues. The CDR3 coding sequence is TGTGCCAGCAGTTTGGGGCGAGGGTATTTCGGCTACACCTTC. This codes for CASSLGRGYFGYTF.

J is TRBJ1-2 and V is TRBV2; the D is unclear. Trimming shortened V by 1 base and J by 8 bases, and 8 bases separated the two germline ends. The germline V gene encodes CDR1 SNHLY and CDR2 FYNNEI. There are 12 residues in the CDR3. The CDR3 loop reads CASSEGQWGYTF. The CDR3 DNA is TGTGCCAGCAGTGAAGGCCAGTGGGGCTACACCTTC.

This clonotype was recorded once. The J gene is TRBJ1-2, the V gene TRBV6-1; 7 nucleotides agree with TRBD1. The ends lost 5 bases at V and 3 bases at J; junction bases unmatched: 9. Germline-derived CDR1 and CDR2 are MNHNS and SASEGT. CDR3 length equals 15 residues. The CDR3: CASSLNRGGHYGYTF. The CDR3 DNA reads as TGTGCCAGCAGTCTTAACAGGGGAGGTCACTATGGCTACACCTTC.

The DNA of the CDR3 is TGTGCCAGCAGTTTATTGGGGGGGCGCGACCGTCCGGTCAATCAGCCCCAGCATTTT. Translation: CASSLLGGRDRPVNQPQHF. This rearrangement joins TRBV27 to TRBJ1-5; D may be TRBD1 (6 bases). This CDR3 spans 19 amino acids. CDR1 is MNHEY and CDR2 is SMNVEV in the germline V gene (reference sequence). V was clipped by 1 base and J by 3 bases, with 22 bases between them.

The CDR3 loop reads CATSRARDRGNEQFF. The CDR3, as DNA: TGTGCCACCAGCAGAGCACGGGACAGGGGCAATGAGCAGTTCTTC. V usage is TRBV15 and J usage is TRBJ2-1, with TRBD1 matching 10 bases. V trimming: 1 base; J trimming: 6 bases; junction bases outside the gene matches: 3. The length of the CDR3 is 15 residues. From germline, CDR1 is LNHNV and CDR2 YYDKDF (reference sequence). The whole variable domain, remainder taken from reference TRBV15 and TRBJ2-1, is DAMVIQNPRYQVTQFGKPVTLSCSQTLNHNVMYWYQQKSSQAPKLLFHYYDKDFNNEADTPDNFQSRRPNTSFCFLDIRSPGLGDTAMYLCATSRARDRGNEQFFGPGTRLTVL.

CDR3 amino acids: CASSDRGSYEQYF. In DNA form, the CDR3 reads TGTGCCAGCAGCGACAGGGGGTCGTACGAGCAGTACTTC. This rearrangement joins TRBV7-9 to TRBJ2-7, with 9 bases lining up with TRBD1. This CDR3 region has 13 residues. Germline CDR1 reads SEHNR; CDR2 reads FQNEAQ (reference sequence). V was clipped by 5 bases and J by 4 bases; unmatched bases: 3.

V and J are TRBV20-1 and TRBJ1-1; no definite D call. This CDR3 is built from 13 residues. Germline V gives CDR1 DFQATT, CDR2 SNEGSKA (reference sequence). With 0 bases removed from V and 2 bases from J, the gap between germline ends came to 7 bases. The CDR3 loop reads CSAREHRNTEAFF. The CDR3 DNA reads TGCAGTGCTAGAGAACACCGCAACACTGAAGCTTTCTTT.

This chain links TRBV29-1 with TRBJ2-3; D unresolved. CDR1 and CDR2 (germline): SQVTM, ANQGSEA. The CDR3 loop spans 9 amino acids. V lost 7 bases and J 6 bases, leaving 5 bases between the germline ends. The CDR3 DNA reads as TGCAGCGGAAAGGATACGCAGTATTTT. Translating it yields CSGKDTQYF.

This clonotype was counted only a few times. The chain employs TRBV27 and TRBJ1-2; no reliable D call. Trimming cost V 8 bases and J 8 bases, with 18 bases left between them. Germline V gives CDR1 MNHEY, CDR2 SMNVEV (reference sequence). The length of the CDR3 is 13 residues. CDR3: CASWAVGIRGYTF. CDR3 DNA: TGTGCCAGCTGGGCAGTGGGCATAAGGGGCTACACCTTC.

The gene calls are TRBV18 and TRBJ2-7; the D is unclear. CDR1 and CDR2 from the germline V gene are KGHSH and LQKENI. Trimming removed 1 base at V and 2 bases at J, with 9 bases between. This CDR3 has 14 residues. The CDR3 is CASSPRTLTYEQYF. CDR3 bases: TGTGCCAGCTCACCACGGACCCTTACCTACGAGCAGTACTTC.